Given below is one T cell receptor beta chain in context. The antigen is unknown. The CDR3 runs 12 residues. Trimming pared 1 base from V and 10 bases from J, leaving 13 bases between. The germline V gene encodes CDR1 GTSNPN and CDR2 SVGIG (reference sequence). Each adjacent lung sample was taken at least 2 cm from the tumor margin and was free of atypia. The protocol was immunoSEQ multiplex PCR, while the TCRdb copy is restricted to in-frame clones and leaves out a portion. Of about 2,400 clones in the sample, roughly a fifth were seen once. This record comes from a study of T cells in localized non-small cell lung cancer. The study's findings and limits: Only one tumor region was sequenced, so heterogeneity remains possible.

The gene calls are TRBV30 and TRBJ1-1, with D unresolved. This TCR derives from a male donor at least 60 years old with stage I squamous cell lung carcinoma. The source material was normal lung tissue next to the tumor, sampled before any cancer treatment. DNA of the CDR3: TGTGCCTGGAGTGAGTCCTATCCCGGAGCTTTCTTT. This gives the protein CAWSESYPGAFF.